This T cell receptor (beta chain) comes out of a study of shared clonotypes between healthy human individuals. General study results and limits: Some clonotypes were shared by all four sorted-subset donors, while others were not shared. The non-shared ones had lower generation probabilities than the shared ones. Larger estimated richness was generally seen in naive subsets than in memory subsets.

This clone has a single count. The antigen is unknown. V gave up 4 bases and J gave up 7 bases, with 20 bases separating them. The germline gives CDR1 LGHNT, CDR2 FRNRAP. The CDR3 is 16 residues long. The protocol was immunoSEQ multiplex PCR, while the TCRdb copy is restricted to in-frame clones and leaves out a portion. The repertoire holds 1,500,000 or so clones, with approximately 98.5% as singletons. This TCR was sampled from a man between 25 and 39 years old in good health. Sample: naive CD4+ T cells sorted from blood. Stated subset: CD45RA+ positively selected. The chain couples TRBV12-5 to TRBJ2-1, with TRBD2 as a possible D gene (6 bases). CDR3 residues: CASGSTGTALLNEQFF. For the CDR3, the DNA is TGTGCTAGTGGTTCGACCGGGACTGCTCTATTGAATGAGCAGTTCTTC.